Presented here are 27 T cell receptor beta chains from one specimen sequenced in a study of blood T cell repertoires in COVID-19 (TCRdb year 2020). Library creation used the immunoSEQ multiplex PCR assay. TCRdb stores this immuneACCESS table with in-frame sequences only. Part of the clones is absent; in the studies checked, under half of the shortfall reflects unresolved V genes, and no reason is known for the rest. In all, the sample holds 99,000 or so clones, and about 88% of those were seen once. The ten largest clonotypes hold approximately 5% of the sample. Source material: peripheral blood. The receptors stem from a human donor in a cohort sampled during active COVID-19.

This clone was detected only a few times. DNA for the CDR3: TGTGCCAGCAGCCTTAGAGAACTAGCGGGAGGACCCGGGGAGCTGTTTTTT. As protein: CASSLRELAGGPGELFF. V usage is TRBV7-8 and J usage is TRBJ2-2; 12 bases map to TRBD2. V gave up 5 bases and J gave up 6 bases; unmatched junction bases: 10. The germline V gene encodes CDR1 SGHVS and CDR2 FQNEAQ. The CDR3 sequence is 17 residues long.

This sequence joins TRBV5-4 and TRBJ2-1; tentatively, D is TRBD2 (6 bases). CDR3 length: 15 amino acids. CDR1 and CDR2 (germline): SGHNT, YYREEE (reference sequence). V was clipped by 0 bases and J by 6 bases, with 13 bases between them. The CDR3 loop reads CASSLGWRAGNEQFF. As DNA, the CDR3 is TGTGCCAGCAGCTTGGGTTGGAGGGCGGGCAATGAGCAGTTCTTC.

This chain uses TRBV5-1 with TRBJ2-5; 7 positions match TRBD1. This CDR3 comprises 15 residues. J was trimmed by 5 bases and V by 0 bases; bases with no gene match: 7. The V gene's germline CDR1 is SGHRS and CDR2 YFSETQ. This CDR3 is CASSLGQGVSETQYF. The CDR3 DNA is TGCGCCAGCAGCTTGGGACAGGGAGTCAGTGAGACCCAGTACTTC.

This chain joins TRBV2 and TRBJ2-3, with D unresolved. This CDR3 spans 14 amino acids. Trimming removed 2 bases from V and 2 bases from J, with 8 bases in between. Germline V gene lookup returns CDR1 SNHLY and CDR2 FYNNEI. The CDR3 sequence: CASSEILYTDTQYF. CDR3 DNA: TGTGCCAGCAGTGAAATTCTCTACACAGATACGCAGTATTTT.

This clone was detected only once. The CDR3 loop reads CASSNHPGLAKNEQFF. As DNA, the CDR3 is TGTGCCAGCAGTAACCATCCGGGACTAGCTAAAAATGAGCAGTTCTTC. V is TRBV2 and J is TRBJ2-1, with 9 bases that match TRBD2. The CDR3 runs 16 residues. Germline V gene lookup returns CDR1 SNHLY and CDR2 FYNNEI. V was clipped by 5 bases and J by 7 bases; unmatched bases: 12.

This chain links TRBV28 with TRBJ2-5; a weak D match, TRBD1 (6 bases). Between the trimmed V and J ends, which lost 4 bases and 4 bases, there was a span of 16 bases. Germline V gives CDR1 MDHEN, CDR2 SYDVKM. The CDR3 runs to 15 residues. The CDR3 bases are TGTGCCAGCAGTTCAGGGGATCTTGTACGAGAGACCCAGTACTTC. Translated: CASSSGDLVRETQYF.

V gene TRBV7-2 combines with J gene TRBJ2-7; 8 bases are a match to TRBD2. The CDR3 runs to 16 residues. The germline CDR1 and CDR2 sequences are SGHTA and FQGNSA. The trim removed 5 bases at V and 4 bases at J, leaving 13 bases unmatched. Written as DNA, the CDR3 is TGTGCCAGCAGCCCTACTCGGGGGGGGTACGGGTACGAGCAGTACTTC. Translation: CASSPTRGGYGYEQYF.

V gene TRBV5-5 combines with J gene TRBJ1-6, with D tentatively TRBD1 (5 bases). Germline CDR1 SGHKS, CDR2 YYEKEE (reference sequence). The ends were cut back, 3 bases at V and 9 bases at J, with 16 bases in the middle. The CDR3 runs 15 residues. The CDR3 loop is CASSWGVVLSSPLHF. The CDR3 DNA follows: TGTGCCAGCAGCTGGGGGGTAGTTCTAAGTTCACCCCTCCACTTT.

The rearrangement joins TRBV14 to TRBJ2-5, with TRBD2 matching 8 bases. The CDR3 loop spans 17 amino acids. J gave up 2 bases and V 0 bases, and 8 bases lay outside the gene matches. Germline lookup yields CDR1 SGHDN and CDR2 FVKESK. The DNA for the CDR3 is TGTGCCAGCAGCCAAGATTCACTAGCGGTGATACAAGAGACCCAGTACTTC. Encoded protein: CASSQDSLAVIQETQYF.

The chain joins TRBV19 to TRBJ2-2; 7 positions match TRBD1. From germline, CDR1 is LNHDA and CDR2 SQIVND (reference sequence). This CDR3 contains 14 residues. V was pared by 4 bases and J by 6 bases, with 5 bases of the junction left unmatched. CDR3 nucleotides: TGTGCCAGTAGTACGGGACAGTCCGCCGGGGAGCTGTTTTTT. This gives the protein CASSTGQSAGELFF.

For the CDR3, the DNA is TGTGCCAGCAAATTCGATAGGAACACTGAAGCTTTCTTT. It encodes CASKFDRNTEAFF. The chain carries TRBV6-5 and TRBJ1-1; D call uncertain. CDR3 length: 13 amino acids. V lost 7 bases, J lost 1 base, and 10 bases lay in between. CDR1 and CDR2 (germline): MNHEY, SVGAGI.

The chain employs TRBV7-2 and TRBJ2-7, with 10 bases matching TRBD1. Germline V CDR1 and CDR2: SGHTA, FQGNSA. The CDR3 length is 14 residues. V trimming: 5 bases; J trimming: 6 bases; junction bases outside the gene matches: 7. For the CDR3, the DNA is TGTGCCAGCAGCCAAGGACAGGGGGGTCGCGAGCAGTACTTC. Protein product: CASSQGQGGREQYF.

V usage is TRBV2 and J usage is TRBJ1-4; 10 nucleotides line up with TRBD1. Germline V CDR1 and CDR2: SNHLY, FYNNEI. CDR3 length equals 14 residues. Trimming cost V 1 base and J 11 bases; bases outside gene matches: 4. The CDR3 is CASSEGDRGVKLFF. The CDR3 nucleotides are TGTGCCAGCAGTGAAGGGGACAGGGGAGTGAAACTGTTTTTT.

The genes are TRBV19 and TRBJ1-3; D is uncertain. The CDR3 contains 16 residues. Per the germline V gene, CDR1 is LNHDA and CDR2 is SQIVND (reference sequence). Trimming took 7 bases from V and 3 from J, leaving 19 bases between them. CDR3 coding DNA: TGTGCCAGTACCAAAGTGGGCAGTCCGGTTGGAAACACCATATATTTT. It codes for CASTKVGSPVGNTIYF.

The chain has TRBV6-5 and TRBJ2-1; perhaps TRBD2 as D (7 bases). CDR3 size: 14 residues. V lost 0 bases, J lost 13 bases, and 16 bases lay in between. Germline CDR1 and CDR2: MNHEY and SVGAGI. CDR3 region: CASSYSGGRDIQFF. In nucleotides, the CDR3 is TGTGCCAGCAGTTACTCCGGGGGGAGGGACATCCAGTTCTTC.

The gene calls are TRBV19 and TRBJ2-7, with 7 bases fitting TRBD2. In germline, CDR1 is LNHDA, CDR2 SQIVND (reference sequence). The CDR3 length is 14 residues. V lost 3 bases and J lost 0; bases outside the gene matches: 2. In DNA, the CDR3 is TGTGCCAGTAGTATGGGGGGGACCTCCTACGAGCAGTACTTC. As protein: CASSMGGTSYEQYF. The full variable domain, its missing parts supplied by reference TRBV19 and TRBJ2-7, is DGGITQSPKYLFRKEGQNVTLSCEQNLNHDAMYWYRQDPGQGLRLIYYSQIVNDFQKGDIAEGYSVSREKKESFPLTVTSAQKNPTAFYLCASSMGGTSYEQYFGPGTRLTVT.

V usage is TRBV23-1 and J usage is TRBJ2-3; a possible D gene is TRBD1 (5 bases). TRBV23-1 is noted as an ORF with a role that remains uncertain. This CDR3 comprises 14 residues. V lost 8 bases and J lost 7, with 19 bases in between. The CDR3 bases are TGCGCCAGCCAGCCGGTTGACAGAAAGAATACGCAGTATTTT. As protein: CASQPVDRKNTQYF.

The rearrangement links TRBV21-1 to TRBJ2-7; whether TRBD1, the table's D call, matches the DNA was not checked. TRBV21-1 is assigned pseudogene status. The CDR3 totals 15 residues. CDR3 in DNA: TGTGCCAGCAGCAATCGGACAGGGAAAGCCTACGAGCAGTACTTC. Protein sequence: CASSNRTGKAYEQYF.

V and J are TRBV5-5 and TRBJ1-5, with 7 bases matching TRBD1. V trimming: 4 bases; J trimming: 3 bases; junction bases outside the gene matches: 4. The CDR3 is 14 amino acids. Germline lookup yields CDR1 SGHKS and CDR2 YYEKEE (reference sequence). CDR3 residues: CASSPQGVNQPQHF. CDR3 nucleotide sequence: TGTGCCAGCAGCCCCCAGGGGGTCAATCAGCCCCAGCATTTT.

V gene TRBV6-5 combines with J gene TRBJ2-7, with D possibly TRBD1 on 5 matching bases. Germline-derived CDR1 and CDR2 are MNHEY and SVGAGI. With 4 bases removed from V and 3 bases from J, the gap between germline ends came to 10 bases. The CDR3 extends over 13 amino acids. CDR3 nucleotides: TGTGCCAGCAGTTTCCGGCAGGGCTACGAGCAGTACTTC. Translated: CASSFRQGYEQYF.

The chain joins TRBV28 to TRBJ1-5, with unresolved D. Germline V lookup: CDR1 MDHEN, CDR2 SYDVKM. Trimming cost V 6 bases and J 4 bases, with 13 bases left between them. This CDR3 spans 14 amino acids. The CDR3 loop is CASRPREINQPQHF. In nucleotides, the CDR3 is TGTGCCAGCAGGCCTCGGGAGATTAATCAGCCCCAGCATTTT.

The chain links TRBV28 to TRBJ1-5, with unresolved D. This CDR3 is 12 amino acids long. The V end lost 5 bases, the J end lost 4 bases, and 6 bases lay between the germline ends. Germline V CDR1 and CDR2: MDHEN, SYDVKM. DNA for the CDR3: TGTGCCAGCAGTCCAATGAATCAGCCCCAGCATTTT. Protein sequence: CASSPMNQPQHF.

This sequence joins TRBV7-2 and TRBJ1-3; possibly TRBD1 for D (5 bases). CDR3 size: 13 residues. Germline lookup yields CDR1 SGHTA and CDR2 FQGNSA. V gave up 2 bases and J gave up 4 bases, with 6 bases separating them. The CDR3 bases are TGTGCCAGCAGCTTAAACAGGGGAAACACCATATATTTT. It translates to CASSLNRGNTIYF.

The chain links TRBV12-5 to TRBJ1-1; 7 nucleotides align to TRBD1. The ends lost 1 base at V and 1 base at J; junction bases unmatched: 6. This CDR3 contains 16 residues. Germline V CDR1 and CDR2: LGHNT, FRNRAP. In DNA, the CDR3 is TGTGCTAGTGGTTTGGCCTGGGACAGACGGAACACTGAAGCTTTCTTT. It specifies CASGLAWDRRNTEAFF.

V usage is TRBV28 and J usage is TRBJ1-2; D gene uncertain. Trimming cost V 6 bases and J 2 bases, with 13 bases left between them. This CDR3 comprises 14 residues. Germline CDR1 and CDR2: MDHEN and SYDVKM. The CDR3 DNA is TGTGCCAGCAGCCTTGGCCCGGGGAACTATGGCTACACCTTC. Translation gives CASSLGPGNYGYTF.

V gene TRBV5-5 combines with J gene TRBJ1-3; D unresolved. Germline CDR1 SGHKS, CDR2 YYEKEE (reference sequence). V lost 2 bases, J lost 2 bases, and 11 bases lay in between. The CDR3 has 15 amino acids. The CDR3 region is CASSFDGITGNTIYF. DNA for the CDR3: TGTGCCAGCAGCTTTGACGGGATTACTGGAAACACCATATATTTT.

This rearrangement joins TRBV7-9 to TRBJ2-5; TRBD1 matches 9 bases. This CDR3 contains 14 residues. Germline V CDR1 and CDR2: SEHNR, FQNEAQ (reference sequence). V was pared by 5 bases and J by 6 bases, with 7 bases of the junction left unmatched. This CDR3 reads CASSLGQGPQTQYF. DNA for the CDR3: TGTGCCAGCAGCCTTGGACAGGGGCCGCAGACCCAGTACTTC.